A single T cell receptor beta chain is shown here with its context. What this receptor recognizes is not known. No base quality information exists; no much larger clone differs at one position. The germline V gene encodes CDR1 MNHNS and CDR2 SASEGT. The CDR3 holds 15 amino acids from the cysteine to the phenylalanine. Only CDR3 DNA remains: 45 bases, in frame from the first base. V loses 5 bases at its end and J loses 7 bases; junction bases beyond the gene matches: 13. This sample is part of a study of T-cell reconstitution after alpha-beta-depleted transplantation in children (dated by TCRdb to about 2016). At the level of the whole study: Using TCR repertoire profiling, the study followed T-cell immune reconstitution in a quantitative way in children after TCRalphabeta/CD19-depleted allogeneic hematopoietic cell transplantation.

Library prep was done by PCR. TCRdb names Illumina HiSeq 2500 as the instrument used. TCR libraries were prepared with molecular barcoding, using unique molecular identifiers to normalize TCRbeta repertoire quantification. TCRdb ran its own pipeline on the public reads, namely fastp trimming at Q25 and MiXCR clone calling, and kept in-frame beta chains. Rows with one shared CDR3 protein collapse into an entry with the most common genes and DNA. Within this sample are about 580,000 distinct CDR3 sequences, with 20% to 30% of them counted one time only. Around a third of the sample is held by the ten biggest clonotypes. The treatment or condition label for this specimen denotes: allogeneic hematopoietic cell transplantation with graft depleted of TCRalphabeta T cells and CD19 B cells. The children who served as transplant recipients had been given grafts of TCRalphabeta/CD19-depleted allogeneic hematopoietic cells.

Broad study findings and their caveats: Over the following months the frequencies of hyperexpanded clones went down, and after one year T-cell counts and TCRbeta diversity were mostly credited to newly produced T cells. About two months after transplant, the apparently early recovery of alphabetaT-cell counts reportedly depended on just several hundred clones that had expanded rapidly and came from non-depleted graft cells. In some patients, high TCRbeta diversity at day 60 was attributed to recipient T cells and intrathymic progenitors that had survived conditioning.

This TCR was sampled from a boy in the first two years of life with Wiskott-Aldrich syndrome, due to receive a stem cell transplant. This chain is built from TRBV6-1 and TRBJ1-2; TRBD1 fits 7 bases in the junction. Specimen: PBMCs, collected before TCRalphabeta/CD19-depleted stem cell transplant. The DNA is TGTGCCAGCAGTACGGGGAAGACAGGGCGGAGTGGCTACACCTTC. Its translation reads: CASSTGKTGRSGYTF.